The T cell receptor (beta chain) under discussion was sequenced for a study of blood T cell repertoires in COVID-19. Study context: Acute-phase and convalescent COVID-19 samples originated in the United States, Italy and Spain.

The V gene lost 7 bases and the J gene lost 6 bases, with 21 bases spanning the gap. This CDR3 region has 15 residues. Per germline, CDR1 MNHEY and CDR2 SMNVEV (reference sequence). The repertoire was sequenced with immunoSEQ multiplex PCR; TCRdb's copy has only in-frame clones and lacks some. The sample comprises some 260,000 clones, approximately 86% of which are singletons, and roughly 6.3% rests with the top ten. The source is a woman aged 25-40 years with acute COVID-19. V usage is TRBV27 and J usage is TRBJ1-1; maybe TRBD1 (5 bases). Sequenced sample: PBMCs or T cells enriched from blood (not recorded which). CDR3: CASKEKPGGIAEAFF. Here the CDR3 DNA reads TGTGCCAGCAAAGAGAAGCCCGGGGGAATCGCTGAAGCTTTCTTT.